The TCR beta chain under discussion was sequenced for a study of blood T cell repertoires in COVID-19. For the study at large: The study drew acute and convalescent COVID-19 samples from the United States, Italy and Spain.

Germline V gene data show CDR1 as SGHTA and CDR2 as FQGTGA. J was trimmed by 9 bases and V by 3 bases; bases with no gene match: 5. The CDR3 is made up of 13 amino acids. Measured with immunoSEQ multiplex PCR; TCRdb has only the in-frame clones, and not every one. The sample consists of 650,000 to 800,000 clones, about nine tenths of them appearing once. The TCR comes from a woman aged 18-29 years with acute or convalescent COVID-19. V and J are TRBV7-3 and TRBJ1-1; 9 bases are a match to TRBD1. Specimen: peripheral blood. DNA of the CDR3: TGTGCCAGCAGCTTTCGACAGGGGGACAAAGCTTTCTTT. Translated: CASSFRQGDKAFF.